These T cell receptor beta chains were read from a single sample in a study of cytomegalovirus exposure and HLA in healthy donors. Profiled with immunoSEQ multiplex PCR; TCRdb holds only in-frame clones, not every one. The table lists 150,000 or so clones, roughly 80% of them singletons, with more than 10% in the top ten. Sequenced: PBMCs. These receptors were collected from a man aged 35-49 years in good health and CMV-seropositive. Both conserved end residues are part of each CDR3. Each record gives: V gene, J gene, CDR3 protein.

>TRBV6-6|TRBJ1-4
CASSYGGELFF
>TRBV28|TRBJ1-6
CASRWTVNSPLHF
>TRBV10-3|TRBJ2-7
CATTPGLAGGYEQYF
>TRBV7-8|TRBJ2-7
CASSLRQGPYEQYF
>TRBV6-1|TRBJ1-5
CASSEAQGTQPQHF
>TRBV28|TRBJ1-1
CASSLYSPAFF
>TRBV28|TRBJ2-1
CASSWRLRVNEQFF
>TRBV7-3|TRBJ1-4
CASSLNASSAVYEKLFF
>TRBV29-1|TRBJ1-2
CSVGSGRGYTF
>TRBV21-1|TRBJ2-7
CASSKVPGSDEQYF
>TRBV19|TRBJ2-2
CASSIGTLTGELFF
>TRBV10-3|TRBJ1-1
CASTGSMNTEAFF
>TRBV27|TRBJ2-1
CASSRTQSSYNEQFF
>TRBV7-9|TRBJ2-7
CSSSLAGGDEQYF
>TRBV18|TRBJ1-1
CASSPLAGLDTEAFF
>TRBV28|TRBJ2-3
CASRSTRGRATDTQYF
>TRBV11-2|TRBJ1-2
CASSFRVGARGYTF
>TRBV4-3|TRBJ1-3
CASSPRQGPGNTIYF
>TRBV10-3|TRBJ2-7
CAISPPGQGHEQYF
>TRBV6-5|TRBJ2-5
CASSYTYRKETQYF
>TRBV2|TRBJ1-1
CASSGEAGEAFF
>TRBV18|TRBJ2-5
CASSPSQGKETQYF
>TRBV27|TRBJ2-7
CASSLSLGGEPLGEQYF
>TRBV1|TRBJ2-5
CTSSQDGWGPETQYF
>TRBV2|TRBJ1-2
CASIPRDRVGYTF
>TRBV15|TRBJ1-5
CATSRDSGGGGQPQHF
>TRBV7-9|TRBJ1-6
CASSGQTNSPLHF
>TRBV5-4|TRBJ1-1
CASSPGDSMNTEAFF
>TRBV28|TRBJ2-7
CASSPPGGSLGGLYF
>TRBV19|TRBJ1-5
CASSVGQGRGQPQHF
>TRBV29-1|TRBJ2-3
CSVDSGSTDTQYF
>TRBV27|TRBJ2-7
CASTFGSFMGYEQYF
>TRBV19|TRBJ1-6
CASSRSSYNSPLHF
>TRBV4-2|TRBJ2-4
CASSQDLREASKNIQYF
>TRBV5-8|TRBJ1-4
CASSLTIDHRATNEKLFF
>TRBV7-9|TRBJ2-1
CASSFGTSGYNEQFF
>TRBV18|TRBJ1-2
CASSQGEDYGYTF
>TRBV28|TRBJ2-5
CASTEGQETQYF
>TRBV10-3|TRBJ1-5
CAISESQGAPPQHF
>TRBV6-6|TRBJ1-1
CASSYTENTEAFF
>TRBV7-8|TRBJ2-1
CASSLAPSGGTSSYNEQFF
>TRBV10-3|TRBJ2-1
CAISGGFNEQFF
>TRBV5-1|TRBJ1-4
CASSPQTGSEKLFF
>TRBV18|TRBJ2-6
CASSPRLLAGGNTGANVLTF
>TRBV11-3|TRBJ2-3
CASSLGGGPDTQYF
>TRBV7-3|TRBJ2-5
CASSLSGTVQETQYF
>TRBV27|TRBJ2-2
CASSLFPANTGELFF
>TRBV5-1|TRBJ2-7
CASSSGLAGGNEQYF
>TRBV6-6|TRBJ1-3
CASSYSEGSGNTIYF
>TRBV4-2|TRBJ1-3
CASSQQGARTGNTIYF